This T cell receptor beta chain comes out of a study of T cell responses to AZD1222 COVID-19 vaccine. Here immunoSEQ multiplex PCR was the method, and the copy in TCRdb shows in-frame clones only, minus some. The table includes around 130,000 clones, approximately 85% detected once. The sequencing here drew on peripheral blood, taken on day 0 of AZD1222 vaccination. The source is an adult in good health.

In DNA form, the CDR3 reads TGTGCCAGCAGTTGGGGGGCATACAATGAGCAGTTCTTC. Translated: CASSWGAYNEQFF. This chain connects TRBV6-2 or TRBV6-3 to TRBJ2-1; the D call may be TRBD1 or TRBD2 (6 bases each). The CDR3 is 13 amino acids. CDR1 is MNHEY, CDR2 SVGEGT, per germline. V dropped 4 bases and J dropped 4 bases, with 8 bases sitting between them.